These 21 T cell receptor beta chains came from one sample sequenced in a study of blood T cell repertoires in COVID-19. Produced via immunoSEQ multiplex PCR; TCRdb's table is partial and in-frame only. The data hold approximately 180,000 clones, with roughly 90% observed a single time. Sequenced material: peripheral blood. These receptors originate from a man aged 50 or older with acute or convalescent COVID-19.

This clone has a handful of counts. This chain links TRBV20-1 with TRBJ1-5; possibly TRBD1 for D (6 bases). Germline V CDR1 and CDR2: DFQATT, SNEGSKA (reference sequence). The V end lost 3 bases, the J end lost 0 bases, and 15 bases lay between the germline ends. This CDR3 has 16 residues. CDR3 nucleotide sequence: TGCAGTGCTAGTAGTACGGGACACCCTAGCAATCAGCCCCAGCATTTT. Translated: CSASSTGHPSNQPQHF.

This clone has just one count. This CDR3 reads CASSFGRSGEAFF. The CDR3 region has the DNA TGTGCCAGCAGCTTTGGGAGGAGTGGGGAAGCTTTCTTT. The J gene is TRBJ1-1, the V gene TRBV7-2; D is unresolved. The V gene's germline CDR1 is SGHTA and CDR2 FQGNSA. The CDR3 has 13 residues. Trimming shortened V by 3 bases and J by 8 bases, and 13 bases separated the two germline ends.

The chain couples TRBV6-6 to TRBJ2-6; a possible D gene is TRBD1 (6 bases). Trimming left V 5 bases short and J 0 bases short, with 17 bases between. This CDR3 region has 18 residues. Germline CDR1 and CDR2: MNHNY and SVGAGI (reference sequence). The CDR3 DNA follows: TGTGCCAGCAGTCGCGGACAGCCAAGGGTCTCTGGGGCCAACGTCCTGACTTTC. As protein: CASSRGQPRVSGANVLTF.

This chain links TRBV5-1 with TRBJ2-2; possible D gene TRBD1, 6 bases. The CDR3 runs 15 residues. V dropped 0 bases and J dropped 4 bases, with 10 bases sitting between them. The germline V gene has CDR1 SGHRS and CDR2 YFSETQ. The CDR3 region is CASSLGTEATGELFF. CDR3 DNA: TGCGCCAGCAGCTTGGGGACAGAAGCCACCGGGGAGCTGTTTTTT.

This chain links TRBV6-1 with TRBJ2-2; TRBD2 might be the D (6 bases). Trimming shortened V by 2 bases and J by 5 bases, and 12 bases separated the two germline ends. Germline loops: CDR1 MNHNS, CDR2 SASEGT. The length of the CDR3 is 15 residues. The CDR3 is CASSEPGGGTGELFF. The CDR3 nucleotides read TGTGCCAGCAGTGAACCCGGGGGAGGTACCGGGGAGCTGTTTTTT.

V is TRBV5-4 and J is TRBJ2-3; 8 bases line up with TRBD2. The V and J ends lost 3 bases and 5 bases, in that order; junction bases with no gene match: 14. The CDR3 is 17 residues long. CDR1 SGHNT and CDR2 YYREEE come from the germline V gene (reference sequence). CDR3 sequence (DNA): TGTGCCAGCAGCTCGGACCGGGAGTGGCGGGAGGAAGATACGCAGTATTTT. Encoded protein: CASSSDREWREEDTQYF.

The chain is built from TRBV10-1 and TRBJ2-2; weak D call: TRBD2 (5 bases). The germline CDR1 and CDR2 sequences are WNHNN and SYGVQD (reference sequence). The CDR3 spans 15 residues. Trimming removed 3 bases from V and 2 bases from J, with 10 bases in between. CDR3 amino acids: CASSDGLKNTGELFF. For the CDR3, the DNA is TGCGCCAGCAGTGATGGACTCAAAAACACCGGGGAGCTGTTTTTT.

This chain connects TRBV19 to TRBJ1-5; the D gene is possibly TRBD1 (6 bases). The V end was cut by 2 bases, the J end by 2 bases, with 13 bases between. The CDR3 loop spans 16 amino acids. Germline loops: CDR1 LNHDA, CDR2 SQIVND (reference sequence). The CDR3 here is CASSIRQEVGNQPQHF. The DNA for the CDR3 is TGTGCCAGTAGTATACGACAGGAGGTTGGCAATCAGCCCCAGCATTTT.

The CDR3 DNA reads as TGTGCCAGCAGCTTGGCTAGCGGGAGGCCCTACGAGCAGTACTTC. Its translation is CASSLASGRPYEQYF. The V call is TRBV5-8, the J call TRBJ2-7, with 11 nucleotides matching TRBD2. There are 15 residues in the CDR3. J was trimmed by 2 bases and V by 0 bases; bases with no gene match: 1. CDR1 SGHTS and CDR2 YDEGEE come from the germline V gene. Filled out from reference TRBV5-8 and TRBJ2-7, the complete variable domain reads EAGVTQSPTHLIKTRGQQATLRCSPISGHTSVYWYQQALGLGLQFLLWYDEGEERNRGNFPPRFSGRQFPNYSSELNVNALELEDSALYLCASSLASGRPYEQYFGPGTRLTVT.

V gene TRBV6-6 combines with J gene TRBJ1-6, with D perhaps matching TRBD1 (5 bases). The CDR3 is 12 residues long. CDR1 and CDR2 from the germline V gene are MNHNY and SVGAGI (reference sequence). V lost 9 bases and J 7 bases, leaving 10 bases between the germline ends. The CDR3 bases are TGTGCCAGTAGCGGGGGGAATTCACCCCTCCACTTT. This gives the protein CASSGGNSPLHF.

The V gene is TRBV25-1, the J gene TRBJ1-6; the D gene is possibly TRBD1 (5 bases). CDR3 length: 15 residues. V shed 6 bases and J shed 0 bases, with 9 bases lying between them. CDR1 MGHDK and CDR2 SYGVNS come from the germline V gene. This CDR3 reads CASSHRSSYNSPLHF. CDR3 coding DNA: TGTGCCAGCAGCCACAGGAGCTCCTATAATTCACCCCTCCACTTT.

The chain carries TRBV11-1 and TRBJ1-1; TRBD1 matches at 7 bases. The CDR3 is made up of 15 amino acids. The germline V gene encodes CDR1 SGHAT and CDR2 FQDESV (reference sequence). V was clipped by 5 bases and J by 2 bases; unmatched bases: 8. CDR3 bases: TGTGCCAGCAGCGCCTCGACAGGGATTAACACTGAAGCTTTCTTT. Encoded protein: CASSASTGINTEAFF.

This clone was seen just once. CDR3 in amino acids: CASSRDWNPANTGELFF. The DNA of the CDR3 is TGTGCCAGCAGCAGGGACTGGAACCCAGCGAACACCGGGGAGCTGTTTTTT. This chain links TRBV5-4 with TRBJ2-2; a possible D gene is TRBD2 (6 bases). Between the trimmed V and J ends, which lost 4 bases and 0 bases, there was a span of 16 bases. The CDR3 has 17 amino acids. Germline V gene data show CDR1 as SGHNT and CDR2 as YYREEE (reference sequence).

Concerning this clone itself: The sample contains more than one DNA sequence encoding this CDR3. The chain has TRBV28 and TRBJ2-6; no firm D call. The ends were cut back, 0 bases at V and 2 bases at J, with 5 bases in the middle. This CDR3 is built from 15 residues. The germline gives CDR1 MDHEN, CDR2 SYDVKM. CDR3: CASSLWGAGANVLTF. CDR3 coding DNA: TGTGCCAGCAGTTTATGGGGCGCTGGGGCCAACGTCCTGACTTTC.

The chain links TRBV12-3 or TRBV12-4 to TRBJ2-5; D perhaps matches TRBD2 (5 bases). The CDR3 is 12 amino acids. Trimming pared 5 bases from V and 5 bases from J, leaving 9 bases between. The CDR3 coding sequence is TGTGCCAGCAGTCCGGGATACGAGACCCAGTACTTC. Encoded protein: CASSPGYETQYF.

V is TRBV9 and J is TRBJ1-1, with TRBD1 as a possible D gene (5 bases). CDR3 length: 12 amino acids. V shed 4 bases and J shed 8 bases, with 12 bases lying between them. Looked up from germline, CDR1 is SGDLS and CDR2 is YYNGEE. This CDR3 reads CASSPPGLEAFF. The CDR3 nucleotides read TGTGCCAGCAGCCCCCCGGGACTCGAAGCTTTCTTT. The full variable domain, completed using reference TRBV9 and TRBJ1-1, is DSGVTQTPKHLITATGQRVTLRCSPRSGDLSVYWYQQSLDQGLQFLIQYYNGEERAKGNILERFSAQQFPDLHSELNLSSLELGDSALYFCASSPPGLEAFFGQGTRLTVV.

This clone was counted between two and nine times. V and J are TRBV5-4 and TRBJ2-7; D is possibly TRBD2 (5 bases). CDR1 and CDR2 (germline): SGHNT, YYREEE (reference sequence). Trimming shortened V by 3 bases and J by 3 bases, and 10 bases separated the two germline ends. CDR3 size: 13 residues. The CDR3 region is CASSSSSNYEQYF. The CDR3 DNA follows: TGTGCCAGCAGCTCTTCTAGCAACTACGAGCAGTACTTC.

The V gene is TRBV29-1, the J gene TRBJ2-3; 10 bases are shared with TRBD2. The germline CDR1 and CDR2 sequences are SQVTM and ANQGSEA. Trimming removed 4 bases from V and 4 bases from J; junction bases left unmatched: 11. CDR3 length equals 16 residues. The CDR3 DNA is TGCAGCGTTGCCTGGCTAGCGGGGGCCCAATCAGATACGCAGTATTTT. It encodes CSVAWLAGAQSDTQYF.

The rearrangement links TRBV2 to TRBJ2-5; 7 nucleotides line up with TRBD1. The CDR3 has 14 residues. Looked up from germline, CDR1 is SNHLY and CDR2 is FYNNEI. CDR3 sequence: CAGGRTGYRETQYF. CDR3 in DNA: TGTGCTGGGGGCCGGACAGGTTATCGAGAGACCCAGTACTTC.

This chain uses TRBV7-3 with TRBJ2-6, with D uncertain. The CDR3 is 16 residues long. Germline assignment: CDR1 SGHTA and CDR2 FQGTGA. V was shortened by 0 bases and J by 0 bases, with 6 bases between the two germline ends. As DNA, the CDR3 is TGTGCCAGCAGCTTAACGTCGGGCTCTGGGGCCAACGTCCTGACTTTC. Its protein is CASSLTSGSGANVLTF.

The gene calls are TRBV6-5 and TRBJ1-6, with a weak D call TRBD1 (5 bases). CDR1 is MNHEY and CDR2 is SVGAGI in the germline V gene. The CDR3 consists of 15 residues. V lost 4 bases and J 7 bases, leaving 14 bases between the germline ends. CDR3 coding DNA: TGTGCCAGCAGTTTCACGTCAGGGCTGAATTCACCCCTCCACTTT. Protein: CASSFTSGLNSPLHF.